The T cell receptor (beta chain) described here comes from a study of T cells in Graves' hyperthyroidism and ophthalmopathy. Study as a whole: At initial diagnosis, before any treatment had begun, peripheral blood was obtained.

Study conclusions and caveats: Blood also showed most of the thyroid clonotypes that were expanded above 0.001.

Germline CDR1 MNHNS, CDR2 SASEGT. J was trimmed by 3 bases and V by 8 bases; bases with no gene match: 13. The CDR3 is 16 amino acids. About this clonotype: Its antigen is still unknown.

Lactation, pregnancy, other autoimmune disease or uncontrolled infection excluded patients. An approximately 9.4 ml volume of fresh peripheral blood provided the PBMCs. The CDR3 regions of TCR beta were amplified from RNA transcripts. When the TCR CDR3 underwent first-round RT-PCR, the HTBI primer set was used. In TCRdb, the multiplex PCR reads were re-called with MiXCR into one record per CDR3 protein. This table holds 350,000 to 450,000 distinct CDR3 sequences, roughly 13% found once. The chain couples TRBV6-1 to TRBJ1-5, with TRBD1 matching 7 bases. The sequenced material came from blood. The sequence was collected from a man in his fifties or sixties with Graves' ophthalmopathy. The CDR3 bases are TGTGCCAGCGGTAAAGCCAGGGACAGACTCAATCAGCCCCAGCATTTT. This sequence encodes CASGKARDRLNQPQHF.